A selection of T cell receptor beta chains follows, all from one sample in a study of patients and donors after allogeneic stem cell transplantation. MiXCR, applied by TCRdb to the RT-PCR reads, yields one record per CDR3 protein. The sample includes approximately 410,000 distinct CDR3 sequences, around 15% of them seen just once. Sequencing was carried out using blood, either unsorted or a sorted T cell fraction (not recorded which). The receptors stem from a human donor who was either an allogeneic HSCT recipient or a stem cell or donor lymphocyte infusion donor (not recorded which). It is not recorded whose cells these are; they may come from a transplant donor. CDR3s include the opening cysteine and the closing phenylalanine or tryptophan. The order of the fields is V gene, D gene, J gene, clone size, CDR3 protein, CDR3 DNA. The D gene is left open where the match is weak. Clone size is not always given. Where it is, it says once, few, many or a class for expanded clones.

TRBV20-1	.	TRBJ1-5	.	CSARKGRSRHF	TGCAGTGCTAGAAAAGGCAGGAGTCGTCATTTT
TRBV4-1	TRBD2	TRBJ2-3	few	CASSQDPLSGVGTDTQYF	TGCGCCAGCAGCCAAGATCCCCTTAGCGGGGTGGGCACAGATACGCAGTATTTT
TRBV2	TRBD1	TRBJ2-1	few	CANLGTGSYNEQFF	TGTGCCAATCTCGGGACAGGCTCCTACAATGAGCAGTTCTTC
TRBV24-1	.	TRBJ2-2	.	CATGGGHTGELFF	TGTGCCACCGGGGGAGGCCACACCGGGGAGCTGTTTTTT
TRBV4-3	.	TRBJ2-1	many	CASSRTGAEHNEQFF	TGCGCCAGCAGCCGGACGGGGGCTGAACACAATGAGCAGTTCTTC
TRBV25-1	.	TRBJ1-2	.	CASSGVGGMSGYTF	TGTGCCAGCAGTGGGGTTGGAGGGATGAGTGGCTACACCTTC
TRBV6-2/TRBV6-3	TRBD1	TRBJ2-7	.	CASTHPGGQSNEQYF	TGTGCCAGCACTCATCCTGGGGGACAGTCCAACGAGCAGTACTTC
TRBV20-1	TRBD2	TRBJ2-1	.	CSALLAGGPSEQFF	TGCAGTGCTCTCCTAGCGGGAGGGCCCTCTGAGCAGTTCTTC
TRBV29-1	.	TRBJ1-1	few	CSVRDSGNTEAFF	TGCAGCGTCAGGGATAGCGGGAACACTGAAGCTTTCTTT
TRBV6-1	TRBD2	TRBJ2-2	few	CASSRLAGGPGTGELFF	TGTGCCAGCAGTCGACTAGCGGGAGGGCCAGGCACCGGGGAGCTGTTTTTT
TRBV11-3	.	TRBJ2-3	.	CASSLYRGTDTQYF	TGTGCCAGCAGCTTATATCGGGGGACAGATACGCAGTATTTT
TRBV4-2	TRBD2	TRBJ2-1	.	CASSQVSGLAGGSSYNEQFF	TGTGCCAGCAGCCAAGTCTCGGGCCTAGCGGGGGGGAGCTCCTACAATGAGCAGTTCTTC
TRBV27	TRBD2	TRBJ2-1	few	CASSLASGRFNEQFF	TGTGCCAGCAGTTTAGCTAGCGGGAGGTTCAATGAGCAGTTCTTC
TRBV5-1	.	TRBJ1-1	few	CASSSNRLNTEAFF	TGCGCCAGCAGCTCCAACAGGTTGAACACTGAAGCTTTCTTT
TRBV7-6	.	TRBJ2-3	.	CASSLGTGHTSTDTQYF	TGTGCCAGCAGCTTGGGGACGGGACACACTAGCACAGATACGCAGTATTTT
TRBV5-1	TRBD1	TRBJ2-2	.	CASSTGQGRSTGELFF	TGCGCCAGCAGCACCGGACAGGGGAGAAGCACCGGGGAGCTGTTTTTT
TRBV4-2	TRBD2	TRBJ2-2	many	CASSLRGVTGELFF	TGTGCCAGCAGCTTACGGGGGGTCACCGGGGAGCTGTTTTTT
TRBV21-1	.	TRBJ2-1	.	CASSKVSAGGFREQFF	TGTGCCAGCAGCAAAGTTTCCGCGGGAGGATTTCGCGAGCAGTTCTTC